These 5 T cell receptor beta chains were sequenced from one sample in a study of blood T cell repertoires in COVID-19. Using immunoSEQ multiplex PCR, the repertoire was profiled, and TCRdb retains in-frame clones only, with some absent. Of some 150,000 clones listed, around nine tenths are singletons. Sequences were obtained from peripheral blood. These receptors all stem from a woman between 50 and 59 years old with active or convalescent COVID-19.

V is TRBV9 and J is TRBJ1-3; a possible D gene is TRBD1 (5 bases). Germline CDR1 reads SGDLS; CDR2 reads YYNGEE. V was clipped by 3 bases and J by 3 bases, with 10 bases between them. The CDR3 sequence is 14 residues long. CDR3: CASSAWGGGNTIYF. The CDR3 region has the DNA TGTGCCAGCAGCGCGTGGGGGGGTGGAAACACCATATATTTT.

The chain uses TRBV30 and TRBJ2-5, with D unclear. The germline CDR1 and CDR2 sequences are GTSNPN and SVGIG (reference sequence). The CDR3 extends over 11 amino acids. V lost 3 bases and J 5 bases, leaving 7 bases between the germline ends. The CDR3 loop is CAWSRLETQYF. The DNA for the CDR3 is TGTGCCTGGAGCCGTTTGGAGACCCAGTACTTC.

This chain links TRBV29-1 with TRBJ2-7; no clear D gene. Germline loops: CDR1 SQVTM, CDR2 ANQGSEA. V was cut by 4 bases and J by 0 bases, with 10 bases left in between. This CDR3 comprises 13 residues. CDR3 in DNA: TGCAGCGTTGTGGGCCTCAGCTCCTACGAGCAGTACTTC. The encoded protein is CSVVGLSSYEQYF.

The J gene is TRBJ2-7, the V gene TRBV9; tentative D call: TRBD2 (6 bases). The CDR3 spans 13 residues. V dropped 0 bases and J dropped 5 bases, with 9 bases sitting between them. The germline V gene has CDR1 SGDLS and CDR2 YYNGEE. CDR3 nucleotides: TGTGCCAGCAGCGTAGCGGGGGAGAACGAGCAGTACTTC. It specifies CASSVAGENEQYF.

CDR3 residues: CAIKGASGGQETQYF. The CDR3 region has the DNA TGTGCCATCAAGGGGGCTAGCGGGGGCCAAGAGACCCAGTACTTC. This sequence joins TRBV10-3 and TRBJ2-5; 10 positions agree with TRBD2. The germline V gene encodes CDR1 ENHRY and CDR2 SYGVKD. V trimming: 7 bases; J trimming: 1 base; junction bases outside the gene matches: 6. The CDR3 loop spans 15 amino acids.